This TCR beta chain appears in the sequencing data of a study of beta chain features in type 1 diabetes. Study overall: Sorted cells, 90 million to 120 million in number, were examined across all samples.

This clone appeared a few times. Its antigen is still unknown. Study-wide results and caveats: Among all four CD4+ subsets, Type 1 diabetes patients had TCRB CDR3s that were moderately but significantly shorter. Patients' naive, central memory and Treg TCRB repertoires seemed closer to one another than those of healthy donors.

All of the isolated RNA was reverse transcribed, so expressed TCRB transcripts were sequenced. Assay: immunoSEQ multiplex PCR; the TCRdb copy retains only in-frame clones and omits some. The sample gives around 250,000 clones, about 15% of which show up once; about 0.019% is in the top ten. Germline CDR1 is MGHRA and CDR2 is YSYEKL. Trimming pared 1 base from V and 4 bases from J, leaving 7 bases between. The CDR3 consists of 13 residues. The J gene is TRBJ1-1, the V gene TRBV4-1, with D hard to call. The source material was naive CD4+ T cells from blood. The receptor comes from a man in his thirties or forties with type 1 diabetes. The CDR3 spells CASSQGGRTEAFF. The DNA of the CDR3 is TGCGCCAGCAGCCAAGGAGGCCGCACTGAAGCTTTCTTT.